The 17 T cell receptor beta chains presented below share a single source sample, sequenced in a study of beta chain features in type 1 diabetes. Every isolated RNA sample was fully reverse transcribed, so sequencing captured expressed TCRB transcripts. Libraries were prepared by immunoSEQ multiplex PCR; TCRdb keeps only in-frame clonotypes and omits some of them. The repertoire consists of hundreds of thousands of clones, with roughly a sixth occurring once and the leading ten covering around 0.095%. The specimen was naive CD4+ T cells from blood. The receptors come from a man younger than 35 in good health.

Ten or more counts support this clone. Other nucleotide sequences from this sample produce the same CDR3. V and J are TRBV11-1 and TRBJ2-1, with D unclear. The CDR3 has 11 residues. Per the germline V gene, CDR1 is SGHAT and CDR2 is FQDESV (reference sequence). The V gene lost 3 bases and the J gene lost 6 bases, with 3 bases spanning the gap. CDR3: CASSLVNEQFF. In nucleotides, the CDR3 is TGTGCCAGCAGCTTGGTCAATGAGCAGTTCTTC.

The chain links TRBV11-2 to TRBJ1-4; TRBD1 matches at 11 bases. Per the germline V gene, CDR1 is SGHAT and CDR2 is FQNNGV. The CDR3 is 15 amino acids. V gave up 5 bases and J gave up 5 bases; unmatched junction bases: 4. As DNA, the CDR3 is TGTGCCAGCAGCCCGCGGACAGGGGGCAATGAAAAACTGTTTTTT. Translation gives CASSPRTGGNEKLFF. The variable domain in full, completed from reference TRBV11-2 and TRBJ1-4, reads EAGVAQSPRYKIIEKRQSVAFWCNPISGHATLYWYQQILGQGPKLLIQFQNNGVVDDSQLPKDRFSAERLKGVDSTLKIQPAKLEDSAVYLCASSPRTGGNEKLFFGSGTQLSVL.

The CDR3 here is CASSIQGEAFF. CDR3 DNA: TGTGCCAGTAGTATACAGGGGGAAGCTTTCTTT. V is TRBV19 and J is TRBJ1-1; D is possibly TRBD1 (6 bases). The CDR3 runs to 11 residues. V was shortened by 2 bases and J by 8 bases, with 6 bases between the two germline ends. Germline V lookup: CDR1 LNHDA, CDR2 SQIVND (reference sequence).

The J gene is TRBJ2-3, the V gene TRBV4-3; D is unclear. The CDR3 has 16 residues. Trimming removed 1 base at V and 0 bases at J, with 11 bases between. Germline CDR1 LGHNA, CDR2 YSLEER. CDR3 in amino acids: CASSQAILSSTDTQYF. In nucleotides, the CDR3 is TGCGCCAGCAGCCAAGCCATCCTCTCTAGCACAGATACGCAGTATTTT.

V and J are TRBV6-1 and TRBJ2-6, with D perhaps TRBD1 (6 bases). CDR3 length equals 14 residues. The ends were cut back, 7 bases at V and 0 bases at J, with 7 bases in the middle. Germline lookup yields CDR1 MNHNS and CDR2 SASEGT. The CDR3 region has the DNA TGTGCCAGCAACAGGGACTCTGGGGCCAACGTCCTGACTTTC. The encoded protein is CASNRDSGANVLTF.

Only a few counts were recorded for this clone. The J gene is TRBJ2-7, the V gene TRBV13; D perhaps matches TRBD2 (5 bases). Per germline, CDR1 PRHDT and CDR2 FYEKMQ (reference sequence). This CDR3 region has 15 residues. V was pared by 5 bases and J by 5 bases, with 19 bases between. The CDR3 DNA is TGTGCCAGCAGCCGGGTTTCGGGAAGGCGGAACGAGCAGTACTTC. This translates into CASSRVSGRRNEQYF.

This clone was observed a few times. The rearrangement links TRBV6-5 to TRBJ2-3; D is ambiguous. The CDR3 is made up of 14 amino acids. With 7 bases removed from V and 5 bases from J, the gap between germline ends came to 16 bases. Germline-derived CDR1 and CDR2 are MNHEY and SVGAGI. The CDR3 DNA sequence: TGTGCCAGCAACGACGACGGGTCCCTAGATACGCAGTATTTT. It is translated as CASNDDGSLDTQYF.

This clone was recorded a few times. This chain joins TRBV4-2 and TRBJ2-2, with D perhaps TRBD2 (6 bases). CDR1 is LGHNA, CDR2 YNFKEQ, per germline. With 3 bases removed from V and 6 bases from J, the gap between germline ends came to 23 bases. The CDR3 totals 18 residues. This CDR3 is CASSQALGGLVGAGELFF. The CDR3 nucleotides read TGTGCCAGCAGCCAGGCCCTGGGGGGATTAGTGGGCGCCGGGGAGCTGTTTTTT.

There are a few counts of this clone. The chain has TRBV9 and TRBJ1-1; possible D gene TRBD1, 6 bases. CDR1 and CDR2 from the germline V gene are SGDLS and YYNGEE. The V gene lost 3 bases and the J gene lost 0 bases, with 15 bases spanning the gap. This CDR3 spans 16 amino acids. The CDR3, as DNA: TGTGCCAGCAGCGAAAGGGACATTCGCATGAACACTGAAGCTTTCTTT. Translation: CASSERDIRMNTEAFF.

The rearrangement uses TRBV5-1 and TRBJ2-1; TRBD2 aligns across 10 bases. CDR1 is SGHRS, CDR2 YFSETQ, per germline. V shed 0 bases and J 6 bases; nucleotides not matched to a gene: 3. This CDR3 is 15 amino acids long. As DNA, the CDR3 is TGCGCCAGCAGCTTGGAGTCTAGCGGGAGCAATGAGCAGTTCTTC. Its translation: CASSLESSGSNEQFF.

The CDR3 DNA reads TGTGCCAGCTCACCACTGACCACCGGGGAGCTGTTTTTT. It is translated as CASSPLTTGELFF. The chain couples TRBV18 to TRBJ2-2; no reliable D call. V lost 1 base and J lost 4, with 4 bases in between. This CDR3 spans 13 amino acids. Germline lookup yields CDR1 KGHSH and CDR2 LQKENI.

This clone was counted a few times. J is TRBJ1-2 and V is TRBV18; TRBD1 is a possible D gene (5 bases). Deletions cut 0 bases from V and 4 bases from J, with 15 bases between. From germline, CDR1 is KGHSH and CDR2 LQKENI. This CDR3 is 16 amino acids long. CDR3 nucleotides: TGTGCCAGCTCACCACCGGCAGGGTTGGGGCGCTATGGCTACACCTTC. Encoded protein: CASSPPAGLGRYGYTF.

The chain uses TRBV5-8 and TRBJ1-6, with D hard to call. The V gene lost 3 bases and the J gene lost 3 bases, with 13 bases spanning the gap. The CDR3 consists of 16 residues. CDR1 is SGHTS and CDR2 is YDEGEE in the germline V gene. CDR3 protein: CASSSRPVSYNSPLHF. CDR3 sequence (DNA): TGTGCCAGCAGCTCGCGCCCGGTCAGCTATAATTCACCCCTCCACTTT.

The chain carries TRBV28 and TRBJ1-2; D unclear. The CDR3 has 12 residues. V was clipped by 7 bases and J by 4 bases, with 10 bases between them. CDR1 and CDR2 (germline): MDHEN, SYDVKM. The CDR3 DNA sequence: TGTGCCAGCACCCATAGTGGCTATGGCTACACCTTC. Protein product: CASTHSGYGYTF.

In its sample, this clone was seen a few times. V usage is TRBV5-1 and J usage is TRBJ2-1; 7 positions match TRBD1. V gave up 5 bases and J gave up 4 bases; unmatched junction bases: 6. The CDR3 extends over 14 amino acids. Germline CDR1 is SGHRS and CDR2 is YFSETQ. The CDR3 DNA sequence: TGCGCCAGCAGGGGACAGTTAGAGTACAATGAGCAGTTCTTC. This encodes CASRGQLEYNEQFF.

The chain joins TRBV7-9 to TRBJ2-7, with D perhaps assigned TRBD1 or TRBD2 (6 bases each). The V end was cut by 2 bases, the J end by 5 bases, with 13 bases between. CDR1 is SEHNR and CDR2 is FQNEAQ in the germline V gene (reference sequence). The CDR3 is 14 residues long. CDR3 sequence reads: CASSLWGAMNEQYF. CDR3 bases: TGTGCCAGCAGCTTATGGGGGGCGATGAACGAGCAGTACTTC.

The J gene is TRBJ1-1, the V gene TRBV6-6; D may be TRBD1 (5 bases). This CDR3 has 12 residues. From germline, CDR1 is MNHNY and CDR2 SVGAGI (reference sequence). The V and J ends lost 5 bases and 4 bases respectively, with 8 bases between them. For the CDR3, the DNA is TGTGCCAGCAGTGGGGGGATCACTGAAGCTTTCTTT. Its translation is CASSGGITEAFF.